These T cell receptor beta chains were read from a single sample in a study of identical twins. One entry per CDR3 protein, called by TCRdb with MiXCR from the 5' RACE reads. The top ten hold roughly 0.91% of the sample, which has just over 500,000 distinct CDR3 sequences, under 25% seen once. This sample was also put to use in a study of T cells expressing NK-cell markers.

The specimen was CD4+ T cells sorted from blood. The receptors stem from a woman aged 18-29 years in good health. Both conserved end residues are part of each CDR3. A D gene is named only where the DNA matches it firmly. Size tells how often a clone was seen (once, few, many) or the class of an expanded clone, and some rows leave it out.

NA,TRBV5-1,TRBJ1-2,NA,TGCGCCAGCAGCTCGGCCTGGGGCACGCATTACTATGGCTACACCTTC,CASSSAWGTHYYGYTF
TRBD1,TRBV20-1,TRBJ1-2,NA,TGCAGTGCTAGGGGGGGGACAGCCTCGAATGGCTACACCTTC,CSARGGTASNGYTF
TRBD2,TRBV20-1,TRBJ2-1,NA,TGCAGTGCTTATCCTGGGGGACTAGCGGGATCCTTAGGGTCCTACAATGAGCAGTTCTTC,CSAYPGGLAGSLGSYNEQFF
TRBD1,TRBV29-1,TRBJ2-1,NA,TGCAGCGTTCGGCAGGGGGTACGGGATGAGCAGTTCTTC,CSVRQGVRDEQFF
NA,TRBV2,TRBJ1-1,NA,TGTGCCAGCAGATTGTTTACAGGGTCTAACACTGAAGCTTTCTTT,CASRLFTGSNTEAFF
NA,TRBV18,TRBJ2-5,once,TGTGCCAGCTCACCGCAACGCCAAGAGACCCAGTACTTC,CASSPQRQETQYF
TRBD2,TRBV6-1,TRBJ2-5,few,TGTGCCAGCAGGGCAGGCGCGGGAGGATGGGAGACCCAGTACTTC,CASRAGAGGWETQYF
TRBD2,TRBV27,TRBJ2-6,few,TGTGCCAGCAGTTTTTCGGGGGGTGTATCTGGGGCCAACGTCCTGACTTTC,CASSFSGGVSGANVLTF
NA,TRBV20-1,TRBJ2-5,few,TGCAGTGCTAAGTCACTAGTCGCAGAGACCCAGTACTTC,CSAKSLVAETQYF
NA,TRBV2,TRBJ2-3,NA,TGTGCCAGCAGTGTAATGGTTTCAGATACGCAGTATTTT,CASSVMVSDTQYF
TRBD1,TRBV5-1,TRBJ2-1,few,TGCGCCAGCAGCTACGGGACAGAATACTACAATGAGCAGTTCTTC,CASSYGTEYYNEQFF
NA,TRBV5-1,TRBJ2-5,few,TGCGCCAGCAGCTTGGGGACACGCGCAGATGGGGAGACCCAGTACTTC,CASSLGTRADGETQYF
NA,TRBV20-1,TRBJ1-3,NA,TGCAGTGCTAGCCTTGGGACGAGTGGAAACACCATATATTTT,CSASLGTSGNTIYF
TRBD1,TRBV12-3/TRBV12-4,TRBJ2-3,few,TGTGCCAGCAGTAAACGGACAGGGGGTATAAGCACAGATACGCAGTATTTT,CASSKRTGGISTDTQYF
NA,TRBV3-1,TRBJ2-4,few,TGTGCCAGCAGCCAAAGGCGAGCAGACATTCAGTACTTC,CASSQRRADIQYF
NA,TRBV20-1,TRBJ2-7,NA,TGCAGTGCTAGAGATGTGGCACCCGTCGAGCAGTACTTC,CSARDVAPVEQYF
TRBD2,TRBV20-1,TRBJ2-7,NA,TGCTGTGCTAGACTTCCCTTGACTAGCGGGAGAGGAGAGGAGCAGTACTTC,CCARLPLTSGRGEEQYF
NA,TRBV10-3,TRBJ1-2,NA,TGTGCCATCAGTGAGTTCCAGGGGAACTATGGCTACACCTTC,CAISEFQGNYGYTF
NA,TRBV10-3,TRBJ2-3,few,TGTGCCATCAGCCACCCGGGAAGCCCGAGGGGAGAAACGCAGTATTTT,CAISHPGSPRGETQYF
TRBD2,TRBV20-1,TRBJ2-5,NA,TGCAGTGCTCGAGGGACTAGCGGGAGGGACCAAGAGACCCAGTACTTC,CSARGTSGRDQETQYF
NA,TRBV29-1,TRBJ2-1,NA,TGCAGCGGCTCAGGGCTCTCCTACAATGAGCAGTTCTTC,CSGSGLSYNEQFF
NA,TRBV29-1,TRBJ2-5,many,TGCAGCGTTGATCGCGGCCAAGAGACCCAGTACTTC,CSVDRGQETQYF
NA,TRBV24-1,TRBJ2-1,NA,TGTGCCACCAGTGATAGGAGCAATGAGCAGTTCTTC,CATSDRSNEQFF
NA,TRBV20-1,TRBJ2-6,NA,TGCAGTGCTTCCCTCCGGGACCGCGCTGGGGCCAACGTCCTGACTTTC,CSASLRDRAGANVLTF
NA,TRBV20-1,TRBJ2-5,NA,TGCAGTGCTGAAGAACAAGAGACCCAGTACTTC,CSAEEQETQYF
NA,TRBV7-2,TRBJ2-2,NA,TGTGCCAGCAGCCCCCTCGGGGGCGCAAGCGGGGAGCTGTTTTTT,CASSPLGGASGELFF
NA,TRBV11-2,TRBJ2-3,few,TGTGCCAGCAGCTTAAGGGCTAGAGATACGCAGTATTTT,CASSLRARDTQYF
TRBD2,TRBV6-2/TRBV6-3,TRBJ2-3,NA,TGTGCCAGCAAACCGGGACTAGCAACAGATACGCAGTATTTT,CASKPGLATDTQYF
NA,TRBV4-2,TRBJ2-5,NA,TGTGCCAGCAGCCAAGGTGTCGGAGACTACCAAGAGACCCAGTACTTC,CASSQGVGDYQETQYF
NA,TRBV5-4,TRBJ2-3,NA,TGTGCCAGCAGCTCCTCCGGCAGTGCAGATACGCAGTATTTT,CASSSSGSADTQYF
NA,TRBV20-1,TRBJ2-1,few,TGCAGTGCTATCCCGGGGGCCAACAATGAGCAGTTCTTC,CSAIPGANNEQFF
NA,TRBV4-1,TRBJ2-3,NA,TGCGCCAGCAGCCTTTTTCGGGGCACAGATACGCAGTATTTT,CASSLFRGTDTQYF
TRBD2,TRBV20-1,TRBJ2-1,few,TGCAGTGCTAGAGCCCAGACTAGCGGGACCGACAATGAGCAGTTCTTC,CSARAQTSGTDNEQFF
TRBD2,TRBV19,TRBJ2-1,NA,TGTGCCAGTAGTATTGGGACTAGCGGGAGGAGCTCCTACAATGAGCAGTTCTTC,CASSIGTSGRSSYNEQFF
NA,TRBV24-1,TRBJ2-6,NA,TGTGCCACCAGTGATAGAAGAGGTGGGGCCAACGTCCTGACTTTC,CATSDRRGGANVLTF
NA,TRBV20-1,TRBJ2-6,many,TGCAGTGCTAGCTCATCGGTAGCCAACGTCCTGACTTTC,CSASSSVANVLTF
NA,TRBV7-3,TRBJ1-1,few,TGTGCCAGCAGCTTAAGCCCGCGGAACACTGAAGCTTTCTTT,CASSLSPRNTEAFF
NA,TRBV2,TRBJ1-1,many,TGTGCCAGCAGCACCCAGTTCAGGGTCAGGATGAACACTGAAGCTTTCTTT,CASSTQFRVRMNTEAFF
NA,TRBV10-3,TRBJ1-1,few,TGTGCCACTTGTCCGGAGGTGGACACTGAAGCTTTCTTT,CATCPEVDTEAFF
TRBD2,TRBV5-1,TRBJ2-3,few,TGCGCCAGCAGCTTTGGGACTAGCGATAGCACAGATACGCAGTATTTT,CASSFGTSDSTDTQYF
NA,TRBV29-1,TRBJ1-4,many,TGCAGCGTTGTGAGGAATGAAAAACTGTTTTTT,CSVVRNEKLFF
TRBD1,TRBV9,TRBJ2-7,few,TGTGCCAGCAGCACGCGGACAGGCGCAGGGGGCGAGCAGTACTTC,CASSTRTGAGGEQYF
NA,TRBV6-2/TRBV6-3,TRBJ2-1,many,TGTGCCAGCAGTTACTTCCATTCTGCAGGACAGTATAGGGACTCCTACAATGAGCAGTTCTTC,CASSYFHSAGQYRDSYNEQFF
TRBD1,TRBV20-1,TRBJ1-6,NA,TGCAGTGCTAGAGTTGGGACAGGGGTTTCACCCCTCCACTTT,CSARVGTGVSPLHF
TRBD2,TRBV3-1,TRBJ2-7,many,TGTGCCAGCAGCCAACGGGGGAGCGGGAGCGAGCAGTACTTC,CASSQRGSGSEQYF
NA,TRBV20-1,TRBJ2-1,few,TGCAGTGCCCCTTCGAGGAGTAGGGCCACCTACAATGAGCAGTTCTTC,CSAPSRSRATYNEQFF
TRBD1,TRBV7-9,TRBJ2-5,few,TGTGCCAGCAGAGAAGCCGGGACAGGGATAGAGACCCAGTACTTC,CASREAGTGIETQYF
TRBD2,TRBV20-1,TRBJ2-5,few,TGCAGTGCTAGAGACCCTAGCGGGAGGACCCCTGGAGAGACCCAGTACTTC,CSARDPSGRTPGETQYF
NA,TRBV20-1,TRBJ2-5,many,TGCAGTGCACCGAGGGCAGGCTCCCAAGAGACCCAGTACTTC,CSAPRAGSQETQYF